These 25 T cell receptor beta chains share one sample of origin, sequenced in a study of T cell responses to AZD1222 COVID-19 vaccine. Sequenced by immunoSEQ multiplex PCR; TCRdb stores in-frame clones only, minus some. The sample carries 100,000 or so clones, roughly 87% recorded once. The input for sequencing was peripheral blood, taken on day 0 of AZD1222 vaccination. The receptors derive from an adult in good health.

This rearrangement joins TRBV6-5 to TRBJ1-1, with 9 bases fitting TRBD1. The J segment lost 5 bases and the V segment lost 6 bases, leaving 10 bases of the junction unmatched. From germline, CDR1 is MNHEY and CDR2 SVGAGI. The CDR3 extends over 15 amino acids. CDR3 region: CASSRQQGAGTEAFF. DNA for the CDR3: TGTGCCAGCAGCCGTCAACAGGGGGCCGGGACTGAAGCTTTCTTT.

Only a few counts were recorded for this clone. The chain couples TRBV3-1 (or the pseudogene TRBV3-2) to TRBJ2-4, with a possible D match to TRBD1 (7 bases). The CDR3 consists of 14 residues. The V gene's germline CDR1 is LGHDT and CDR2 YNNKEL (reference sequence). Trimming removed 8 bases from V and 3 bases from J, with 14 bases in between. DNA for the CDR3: TGTGCCAGCGGAGGGGGCGCGGACAAAAACATTCAGTACTTC. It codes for CASGGGADKNIQYF.

For the CDR3, the DNA is TGCGCCAGCAGCTTGGCCGGGTCTAACTACGAGCAGTACTTC. Its protein product is CASSLAGSNYEQYF. The chain employs TRBV5-1 and TRBJ2-7, with D hard to call. Germline CDR1 SGHRS, CDR2 YFSETQ. V shed 0 bases and J shed 3 bases, with 10 bases lying between them. This CDR3 is 14 amino acids long.

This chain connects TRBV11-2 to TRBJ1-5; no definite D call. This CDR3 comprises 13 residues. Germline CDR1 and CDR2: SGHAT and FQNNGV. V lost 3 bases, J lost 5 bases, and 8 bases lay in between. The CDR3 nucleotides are TGTGCCAGCAGCTTTCGACTTGATCAGCCCCAGCATTTT. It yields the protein CASSFRLDQPQHF.

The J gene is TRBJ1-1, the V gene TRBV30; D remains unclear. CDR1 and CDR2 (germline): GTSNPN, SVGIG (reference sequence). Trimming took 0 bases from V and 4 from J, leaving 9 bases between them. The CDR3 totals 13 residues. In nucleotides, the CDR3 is TGTGCCTGGAGTGTAATACACACCACTGAAGCTTTCTTT. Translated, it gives CAWSVIHTTEAFF.

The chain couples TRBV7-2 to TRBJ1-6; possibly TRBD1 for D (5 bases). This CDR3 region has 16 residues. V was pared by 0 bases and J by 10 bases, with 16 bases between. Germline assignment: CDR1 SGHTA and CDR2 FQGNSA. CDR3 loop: CASSLAVGTHRSPLHF. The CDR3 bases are TGTGCCAGCAGCTTAGCGGTTGGGACCCACCGGTCACCCCTCCACTTT.

CDR3 protein: CASSLLGVGGLFTDTQYF. The CDR3 DNA is TGTGCCAGCAGCTTACTGGGGGTTGGGGGGCTATTCACAGATACGCAGTATTTT. The V and J genes are TRBV7-2 and TRBJ2-3; D tentatively fits TRBD1 or TRBD2 (6 bases each). Per the germline V gene, CDR1 is SGHTA and CDR2 is FQGNSA. There are 18 residues in the CDR3. The V gene lost 2 bases and the J gene lost 2 bases, with 20 bases spanning the gap.

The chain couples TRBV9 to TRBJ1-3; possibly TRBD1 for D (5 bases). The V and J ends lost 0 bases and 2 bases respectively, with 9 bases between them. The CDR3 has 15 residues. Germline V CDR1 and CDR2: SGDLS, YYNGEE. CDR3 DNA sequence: TGTGCCAGCAGCGTAGTGGGGGGAGCTGGAAACACCATATATTTT. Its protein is CASSVVGGAGNTIYF.

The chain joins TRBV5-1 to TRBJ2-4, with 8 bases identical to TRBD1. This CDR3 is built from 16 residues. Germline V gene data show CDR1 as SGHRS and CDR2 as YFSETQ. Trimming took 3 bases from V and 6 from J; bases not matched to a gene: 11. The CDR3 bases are TGCGCCAGCAGCTCCCAAGACAGGGGAATGGGAAACATTCAGTACTTC. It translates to CASSSQDRGMGNIQYF.

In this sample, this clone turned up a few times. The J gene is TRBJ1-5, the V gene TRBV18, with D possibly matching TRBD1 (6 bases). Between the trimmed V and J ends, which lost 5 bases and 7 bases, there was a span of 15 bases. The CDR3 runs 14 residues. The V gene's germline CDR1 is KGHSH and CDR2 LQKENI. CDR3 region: CASSGGGQGQPQHF. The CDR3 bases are TGTGCCAGCTCAGGGGGGGGGCAGGGACAGCCCCAGCATTTT.

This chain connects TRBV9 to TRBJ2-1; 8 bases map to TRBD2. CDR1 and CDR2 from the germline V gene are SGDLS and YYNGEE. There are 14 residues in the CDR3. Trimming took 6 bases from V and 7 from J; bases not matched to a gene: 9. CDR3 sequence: CASNSGGVWNEQFF. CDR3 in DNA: TGTGCCAGCAACTCCGGGGGGGTTTGGAATGAGCAGTTCTTC.

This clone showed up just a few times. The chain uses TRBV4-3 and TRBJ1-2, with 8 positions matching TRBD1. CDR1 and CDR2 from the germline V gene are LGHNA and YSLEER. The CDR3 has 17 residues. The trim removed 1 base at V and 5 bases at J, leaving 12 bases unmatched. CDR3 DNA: TGCGCCAGCAGCCAAGCCGGACAGGGCCGCATCACTTATGGCTACACCTTC. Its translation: CASSQAGQGRITYGYTF.

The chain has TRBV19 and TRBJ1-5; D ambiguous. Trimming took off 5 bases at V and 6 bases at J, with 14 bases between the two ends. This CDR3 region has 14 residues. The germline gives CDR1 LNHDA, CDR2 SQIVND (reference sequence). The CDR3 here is CASSPHEVGQPQHF. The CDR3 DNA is TGTGCCAGTAGTCCCCATGAGGTGGGTCAGCCCCAGCATTTT.

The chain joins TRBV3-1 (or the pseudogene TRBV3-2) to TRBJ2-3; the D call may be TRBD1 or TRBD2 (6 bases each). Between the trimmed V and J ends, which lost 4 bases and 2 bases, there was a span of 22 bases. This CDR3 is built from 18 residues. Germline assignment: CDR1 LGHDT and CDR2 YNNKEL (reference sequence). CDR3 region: CASSRRGVAAPPTDTQYF. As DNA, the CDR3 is TGTGCCAGCAGCCGAAGGGGGGTAGCGGCGCCTCCCACAGATACGCAGTATTTT.

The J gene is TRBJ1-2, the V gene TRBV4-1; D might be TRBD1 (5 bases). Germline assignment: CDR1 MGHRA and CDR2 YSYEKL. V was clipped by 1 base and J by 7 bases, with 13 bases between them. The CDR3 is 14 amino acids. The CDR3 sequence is CASSQVGGWGGYTF. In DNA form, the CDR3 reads TGCGCCAGCAGCCAAGTCGGGGGTTGGGGTGGCTACACCTTC.

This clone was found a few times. The CDR3 DNA reads TGTGCCTGGAGACCTTCAGGGAACACTGAAGCTTTCTTT. Residues: CAWRPSGNTEAFF. The chain recombines TRBV30 with TRBJ1-1, with no clear D. This CDR3 is 13 amino acids long. The V and J ends lost 3 bases and 1 base respectively, with 9 bases between them. In germline, CDR1 is GTSNPN, CDR2 SVGIG (reference sequence).

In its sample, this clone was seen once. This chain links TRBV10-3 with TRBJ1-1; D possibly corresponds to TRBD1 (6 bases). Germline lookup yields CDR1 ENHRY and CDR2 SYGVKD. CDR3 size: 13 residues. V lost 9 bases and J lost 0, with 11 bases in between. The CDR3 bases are TGTGCCATTCGGACAGACATGAACACTGAAGCTTTCTTT. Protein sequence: CAIRTDMNTEAFF.

Here the CDR3 reads CASSLMDTRIQETQYF. DNA for the CDR3: TGTGCCAGCAGCTTAATGGACACTCGTATACAAGAGACCCAGTACTTC. The chain links TRBV7-2 to TRBJ2-5, with a weak D call TRBD1 (5 bases). The CDR3 runs 16 residues. Trimming left V 2 bases short and J 2 bases short, with 15 bases between. CDR1 SGHTA and CDR2 FQGNSA come from the germline V gene. The full variable domain, rest sourced from reference TRBV7-2 and TRBJ2-5, is GAGVSQSPSNKVTEKGKDVELRCDPISGHTALYWYRQSLGQGLEFLIYFQGNSAPDKSGLPSDRFSAERTGGSVSTLTIQRTQQEDSAVYLCASSLMDTRIQETQYFGPGTRLLVL.

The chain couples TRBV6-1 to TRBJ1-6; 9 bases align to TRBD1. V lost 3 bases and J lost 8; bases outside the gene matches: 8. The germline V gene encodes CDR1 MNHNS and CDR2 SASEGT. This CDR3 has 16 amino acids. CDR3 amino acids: CASSEGDRVLYSPLHF. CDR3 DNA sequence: TGTGCCAGCAGTGAGGGGGACAGGGTGCTGTATTCACCCCTCCACTTT.

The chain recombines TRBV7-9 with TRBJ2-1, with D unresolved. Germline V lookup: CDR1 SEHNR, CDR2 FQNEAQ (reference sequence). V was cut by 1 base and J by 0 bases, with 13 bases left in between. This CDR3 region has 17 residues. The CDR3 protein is CASSLDQVFSSYNEQFF. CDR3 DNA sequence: TGTGCCAGCAGCTTAGATCAGGTGTTCAGCTCCTACAATGAGCAGTTCTTC.

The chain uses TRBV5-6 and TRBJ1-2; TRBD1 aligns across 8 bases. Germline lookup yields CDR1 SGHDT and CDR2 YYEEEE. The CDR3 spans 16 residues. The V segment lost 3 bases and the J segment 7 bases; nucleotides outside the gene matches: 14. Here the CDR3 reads CASSSGTGAPEGGYTF. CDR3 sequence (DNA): TGTGCCAGCAGCTCCGGGACAGGCGCCCCTGAGGGTGGCTACACCTTC.

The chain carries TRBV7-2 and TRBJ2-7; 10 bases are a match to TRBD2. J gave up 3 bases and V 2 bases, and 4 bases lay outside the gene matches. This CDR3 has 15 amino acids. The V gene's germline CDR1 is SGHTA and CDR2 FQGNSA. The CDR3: CASSLPSSGGYEQYF. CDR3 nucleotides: TGTGCCAGCAGCTTACCCTCTAGCGGGGGCTACGAGCAGTACTTC.

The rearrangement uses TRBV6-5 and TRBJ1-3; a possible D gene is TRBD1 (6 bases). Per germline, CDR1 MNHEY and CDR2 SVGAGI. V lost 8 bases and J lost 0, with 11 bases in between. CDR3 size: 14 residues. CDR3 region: CASYRDGSGNTIYF. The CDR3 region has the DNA TGTGCCAGCTACAGGGACGGCTCTGGAAACACCATATATTTT.

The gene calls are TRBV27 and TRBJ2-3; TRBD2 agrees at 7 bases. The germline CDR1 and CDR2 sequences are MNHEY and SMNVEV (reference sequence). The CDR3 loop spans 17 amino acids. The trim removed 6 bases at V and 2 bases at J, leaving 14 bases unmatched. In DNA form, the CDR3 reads TGTGCCAGCAGCTTAGGGCCTGTAGCGGGTGACACAGATACGCAGTATTTT. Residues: CASSLGPVAGDTDTQYF.

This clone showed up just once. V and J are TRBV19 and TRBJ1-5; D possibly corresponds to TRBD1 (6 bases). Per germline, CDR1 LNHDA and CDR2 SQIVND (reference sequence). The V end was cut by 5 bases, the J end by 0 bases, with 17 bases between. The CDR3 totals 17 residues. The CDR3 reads CASSPFKTGASNQPQHF. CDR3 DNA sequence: TGTGCCAGTAGTCCCTTCAAGACAGGTGCTAGCAATCAGCCCCAGCATTTT. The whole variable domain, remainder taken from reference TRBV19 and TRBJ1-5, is DGGITQSPKYLFRKEGQNVTLSCEQNLNHDAMYWYRQDPGQGLRLIYYSQIVNDFQKGDIAEGYSVSREKKESFPLTVTSAQKNPTAFYLCASSPFKTGASNQPQHFGDGTRLSIL.